This T cell receptor (beta chain) emerged from a study of T-cell memory formation after mild COVID-19. Germline-derived CDR1 and CDR2 are SGHTA and FQGTGA. V was clipped by 6 bases and J by 2 bases, with 11 bases between them. The CDR3 is 13 amino acids. Study-wide results and limits: Later expanders leaned CD4+, whereas day 15 to 85 contracting clones were balanced CD4/CD8. Second-wave clones with a day 37 peak had unconfirmed SARS-CoV-2 specificity.

Note on this clonotype: Its antigen is undetermined.

From the 5' RACE reads, TCRdb called clonotypes with MiXCR, one entry per CDR3 protein. The sample records around 250,000 distinct CDR3 sequences, roughly 17% being singletons. The V gene is TRBV7-3, the J gene TRBJ2-7, with a possible D match to TRBD1 (5 bases). The sequence derives from a man younger than 35 who had mild COVID-19 (a few samples of this study predate the infection). Cell type and time point are not known. The sequenced sample consisted of PBMCs or a T cell subset sorted from them (not recorded which). CDR3 sequence: CASSPDSAYEQYF. The CDR3 DNA reads as TGTGCCAGCAGTCCAGACAGCGCCTACGAGCAGTACTTC. The whole variable domain, filled in from reference TRBV7-3 and TRBJ2-7, reads GAGVSQTPSNKVTEKGKYVELRCDPISGHTALYWYRQSLGQGPEFLIYFQGTGAADDSGLPNDRFFAVRPEGSVSTLKIQRTERGDSAVYLCASSPDSAYEQYFGPGTRLTVT.